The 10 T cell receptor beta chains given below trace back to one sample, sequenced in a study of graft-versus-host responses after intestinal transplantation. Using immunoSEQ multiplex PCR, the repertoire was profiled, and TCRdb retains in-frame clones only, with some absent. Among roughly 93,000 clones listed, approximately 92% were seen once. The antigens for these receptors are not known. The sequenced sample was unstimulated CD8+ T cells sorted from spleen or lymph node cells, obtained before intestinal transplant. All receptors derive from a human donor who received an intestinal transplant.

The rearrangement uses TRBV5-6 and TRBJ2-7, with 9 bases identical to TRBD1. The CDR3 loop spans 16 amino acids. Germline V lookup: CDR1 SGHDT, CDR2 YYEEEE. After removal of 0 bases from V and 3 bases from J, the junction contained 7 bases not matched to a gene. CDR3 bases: TGTGCCAGCAGCTTGGCCTCCGGGACAGGGTACTACGAGCAGTACTTC. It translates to CASSLASGTGYYEQYF.

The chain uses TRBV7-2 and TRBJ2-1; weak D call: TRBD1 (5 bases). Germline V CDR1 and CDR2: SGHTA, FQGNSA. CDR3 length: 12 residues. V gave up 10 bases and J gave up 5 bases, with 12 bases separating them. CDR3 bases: TGTGCCACCCCTAAGGGGAACAATGAGCAGTTCTTC. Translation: CATPKGNNEQFF.

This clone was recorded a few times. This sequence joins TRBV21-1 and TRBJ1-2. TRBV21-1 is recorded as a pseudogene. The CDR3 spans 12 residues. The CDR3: CASSIELYGYTF. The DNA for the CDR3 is TGTGCCAGCAGCATAGAGTTGTATGGCTACACCTTC.

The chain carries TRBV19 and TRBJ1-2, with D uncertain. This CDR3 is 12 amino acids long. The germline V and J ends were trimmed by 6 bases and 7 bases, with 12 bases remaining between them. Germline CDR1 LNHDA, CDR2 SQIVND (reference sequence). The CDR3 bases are TGTGCCAGTAGCTCGGAGCCCTTTGGCTACACCTTC. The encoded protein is CASSSEPFGYTF.

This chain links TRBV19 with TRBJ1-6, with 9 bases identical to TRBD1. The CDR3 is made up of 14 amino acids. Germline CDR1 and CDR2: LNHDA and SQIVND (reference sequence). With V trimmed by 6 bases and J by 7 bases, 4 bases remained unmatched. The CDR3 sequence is CASRPGTGNSPLHF. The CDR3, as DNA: TGTGCCAGTAGACCCGGGACAGGGAATTCACCCCTCCACTTT.

For the CDR3, the DNA is TGCAGCGCTGAGGAGACAGATACGCAGTATTTT. It translates to CSAEETDTQYF. The chain employs TRBV29-1 and TRBJ2-3; D remains ambiguous. The germline V and J ends were trimmed by 7 bases and 3 bases, with 8 bases remaining between them. The CDR3 is made up of 11 amino acids. CDR1 SQVTM and CDR2 ANQGSEA come from the germline V gene.

The CDR3 DNA reads as TGTGCCAGCAGCCGACCTTTGACAGGGGCAGATACGCAGTATTTT. Translating gives CASSRPLTGADTQYF. The chain has TRBV7-9 and TRBJ2-3; 8 positions agree with TRBD1. CDR3 length equals 15 residues. Unmatched junction bases numbered 8, after V lost 5 bases and J lost 4 bases. CDR1 and CDR2 (germline): SEHNR, FQNEAQ (reference sequence).

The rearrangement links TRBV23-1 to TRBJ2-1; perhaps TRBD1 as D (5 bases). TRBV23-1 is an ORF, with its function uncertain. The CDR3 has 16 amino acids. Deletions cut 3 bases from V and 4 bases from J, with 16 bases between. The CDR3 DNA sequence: TGCGCCAGCAGTCAGGTACAGGAAGGGCTATACAATGAGCAGTTCTTC. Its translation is CASSQVQEGLYNEQFF.

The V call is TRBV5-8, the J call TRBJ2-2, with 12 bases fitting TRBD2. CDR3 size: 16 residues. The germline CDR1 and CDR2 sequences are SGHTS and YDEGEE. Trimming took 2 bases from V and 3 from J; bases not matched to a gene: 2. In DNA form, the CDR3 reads TGTGCCAGCAGCTTCCGACTAGCGGGAGACACCGGGGAGCTGTTTTTT. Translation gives CASSFRLAGDTGELFF.

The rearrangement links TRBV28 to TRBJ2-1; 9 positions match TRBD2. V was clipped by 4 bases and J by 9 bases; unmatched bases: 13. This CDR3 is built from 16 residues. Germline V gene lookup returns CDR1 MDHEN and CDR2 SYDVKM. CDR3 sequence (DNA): TGTGCCAGCAGTTCCGGTCCTAGCGGGATTTGGGGTGAGCAGTTCTTC. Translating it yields CASSSGPSGIWGEQFF. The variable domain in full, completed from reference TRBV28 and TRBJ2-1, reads DVKVTQSSRYLVKRTGEKVFLECVQDMDHENMFWYRQDPGLGLRLIYFSYDVKMKEKGDIPEGYSVSREKKERFSLILESASTNQTSMYLCASSSGPSGIWGEQFFGPGTRLTVL.